This T cell receptor beta chain was observed in a study of blood T cell repertoires in COVID-19. Whole-study context: Italy, Spain and the United States were the sources of the convalescent and acute COVID-19 samples. T cells, B-cell-depleted T cells, or PBMCs provided the cDNA or gDNA that served as material.

Germline values: CDR1 SNHLY, CDR2 FYNNEI. This CDR3 region has 13 residues. J gave up 6 bases and V 4 bases, and 5 bases lay outside the gene matches. Original analysis: Cell counts per sample came from amplifying reference gene primers. Method: immunoSEQ multiplex PCR; TCRdb's copy keeps in-frame clones and lacks some. For V, J and clone size, that table is used; D and trimming come from the DNA. The sample records roughly 290,000 clones, around 91% being singletons. V is TRBV2 and J is TRBJ1-2; 7 nucleotides line up with TRBD1. This sequence originates from a woman aged 55-69 years with acute or convalescent COVID-19. The sample consisted of peripheral blood. The CDR3 nucleotides read TGTGCCAGCAGTGCTGACAGGGAGGATGGCTACACCTTC. Translated: CASSADREDGYTF.